This T cell receptor (beta chain) came from a study of regulatory T cells in long-lasting Graves disease. With 6 bases removed from V and 5 bases from J, the gap between germline ends came to 16 bases. The CDR3 length is 14 residues. Per germline, CDR1 MNHEY and CDR2 SVGEGT. This clonotype was observed many times. Assembly of TCR beta libraries relied on iRepertoire HTBI primers together with Arm-PCR of CDR3 regions. Using its own MiXCR run on the multiplex PCR reads, TCRdb lists one record per CDR3 protein. The data show almost 450,000 distinct CDR3 sequences, about 15% seen once. The time point was: newly diagnosed GD, antithyroid drugs for less than 3 months. Researchers made the TCR library from RNA that was extracted from PBMCs. These data were also reused for a study on T cells in Graves' hyperthyroidism and ophthalmopathy. From that report: The TCR CDR3 was amplified in a first-round RT-PCR using the HTBI primer set.

V and J are TRBV6-2 or TRBV6-3 and TRBJ1-1, with no clear D. The sample was peripheral blood mononuclear cells (PBMCs), taken at new diagnosis, from a patient treated with antithyroid drugs. The TCR originated in a woman between 25 and 40 years old with Graves disease. The CDR3 nucleotides read TGTGCCAGCAGAGAGGGCCCGGCGGGGACTGAAGCTTTCTTT. Translated, it gives CASREGPAGTEAFF.